The 8 T cell receptor beta chains reported below all come from one sample, sequenced in a study of shared clonotypes between healthy human individuals. Only in-frame clones appear in the TCRdb table, and some are missing; sequencing was by immunoSEQ multiplex PCR. The sample holds some 2.3 million clones; about 92% are singletons and the top ten take about 0.37%. Specimen: naive CD4+ T cells from PBMCs. Stated subset: CD45RA+ positively selected. The receptor set was obtained from a man between 18 and 35 years old in good health. Some clones in this sample may be carry-over from other donors' samples.

This clone was recorded a few times. The CDR3 protein is CASSLGAGRHGYTF. CDR3 DNA sequence: TGTGCCAGTAGTCTTGGGGCAGGGCGCCATGGCTACACCTTC. V gene TRBV19 combines with J gene TRBJ1-2; possibly TRBD1 for D (5 bases). Germline V lookup: CDR1 LNHDA, CDR2 SQIVND (reference sequence). The germline V and J ends were trimmed by 5 bases and 6 bases, with 16 bases remaining between them. The CDR3 spans 14 residues.

This clone was detected a few times. The J gene is TRBJ1-5, the V gene TRBV19; 8 positions match TRBD1. CDR1 and CDR2 from the germline V gene are LNHDA and SQIVND (reference sequence). This CDR3 comprises 16 residues. V gave up 3 bases and J gave up 1 base; unmatched junction bases: 5. For the CDR3, the DNA is TGTGCCAGTAGTATCCGGACAGGGTCAAGCAATCAGCCCCAGCATTTT. It specifies CASSIRTGSSNQPQHF.

The CDR3 sequence is CASSSGTSGNEQFF. The CDR3, as DNA: TGTGCCAGCAGCTCCGGGACTAGCGGGAATGAGCAGTTCTTC. The V call is TRBV5-5, the J call TRBJ2-1, with 12 bases aligning to TRBD2. Germline CDR1 SGHKS, CDR2 YYEKEE (reference sequence). V lost 3 bases and J lost 7; bases outside the gene matches: 2. The CDR3 sequence is 14 residues long.

V and J are TRBV7-2 and TRBJ1-5; D remains ambiguous. Trimming pared 0 bases from V and 5 bases from J, leaving 17 bases between. Germline lookup yields CDR1 SGHTA and CDR2 FQGNSA. This CDR3 is 17 amino acids long. Here the CDR3 DNA reads TGTGCCAGCAGCTTAGCGCATGGGGAAAGGGTCGATCAGCCCCAGCATTTT. Protein product: CASSLAHGERVDQPQHF.

The chain joins TRBV5-6 to TRBJ1-2; a possible D gene is TRBD1 (6 bases). The CDR3 loop spans 15 amino acids. Germline V gene data show CDR1 as SGHDT and CDR2 as YYEEEE. V lost 1 base and J lost 7, with 17 bases in between. For the CDR3, the DNA is TGTGCCAGCAGCTTGTGGGGGACACAAGGGTTTGGCTACACCTTC. It encodes CASSLWGTQGFGYTF.

The genes are TRBV30 and TRBJ2-1; TRBD1 agrees at 10 bases. Trimming cost V 2 bases and J 6 bases; bases outside gene matches: 13. From germline, CDR1 is GTSNPN and CDR2 SVGIG (reference sequence). The CDR3 is made up of 17 amino acids. The CDR3, as DNA: TGTGCCTGGAGTAGGCGATGGGGACAGGGGTGGCTCAATGAGCAGTTCTTC. This encodes CAWSRRWGQGWLNEQFF.

The V call is TRBV28, the J call TRBJ1-2, with TRBD1 matching 10 bases. V lost 4 bases and J lost 4; bases outside the gene matches: 9. The CDR3 loop spans 16 amino acids. Germline-derived CDR1 and CDR2 are MDHEN and SYDVKM. The CDR3: CASSSPPTGGGYGYTF. Written as DNA, the CDR3 is TGTGCCAGCAGTTCTCCCCCGACAGGGGGCGGCTATGGCTACACCTTC.

This clone was observed a single time. J is TRBJ1-5 and V is TRBV15, with 7 bases that match TRBD1. Germline CDR1 reads LNHNV; CDR2 reads YYDKDF (reference sequence). This CDR3 contains 14 residues. J was trimmed by 6 bases and V by 0 bases; bases with no gene match: 2. This chain's CDR3 is CATSREAGGQPQHF. Written as DNA, the CDR3 is TGTGCCACCAGCAGAGAGGCAGGGGGTCAGCCCCAGCATTTT.